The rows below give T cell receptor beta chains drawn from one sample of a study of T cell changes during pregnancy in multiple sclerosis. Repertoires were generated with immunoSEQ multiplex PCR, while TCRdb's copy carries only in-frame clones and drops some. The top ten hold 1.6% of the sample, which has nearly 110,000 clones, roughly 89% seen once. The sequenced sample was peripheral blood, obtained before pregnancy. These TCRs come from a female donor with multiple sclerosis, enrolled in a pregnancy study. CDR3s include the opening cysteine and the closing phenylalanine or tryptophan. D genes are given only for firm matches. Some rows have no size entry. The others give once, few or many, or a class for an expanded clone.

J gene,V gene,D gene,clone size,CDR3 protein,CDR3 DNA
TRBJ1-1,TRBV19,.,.,CASRTGTPVNTEAFF,TGTGCCAGTAGAACCGGGACACCTGTTAACACTGAAGCTTTCTTT
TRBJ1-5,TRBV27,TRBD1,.,CASSTSMRQGGQPQHF,TGTGCCAGCAGTACCTCAATGAGGCAGGGGGGTCAGCCCCAGCATTTT
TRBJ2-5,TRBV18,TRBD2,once,CASSPGLAGGKETQYF,TGTGCCAGCTCACCGGGACTAGCGGGAGGAAAAGAGACCCAGTACTTC
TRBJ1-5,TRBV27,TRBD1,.,CASSSTGGWQPQHF,TGTGCCAGCAGTTCAACAGGGGGCTGGCAGCCCCAGCATTTT
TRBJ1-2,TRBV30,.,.,CAWRPAGRDYGYTF,TGTGCCTGGAGACCCGCGGGTAGAGACTATGGCTACACCTTC
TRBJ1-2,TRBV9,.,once,CASSGHRNYGYTF,TGTGCCAGCAGCGGACATCGTAACTATGGCTACACCTTC
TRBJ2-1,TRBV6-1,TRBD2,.,CASSLPGLALDEQFF,TGTGCCAGCAGCCTCCCGGGACTAGCTTTGGATGAGCAGTTCTTC
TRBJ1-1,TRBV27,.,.,CASGYRENTEAFF,TGTGCCAGTGGATACAGGGAGAACACTGAAGCTTTCTTT
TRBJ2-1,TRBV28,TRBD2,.,CASSLRAGAFNNEQFF,TGTGCCAGCAGTTTAAGGGCGGGAGCATTCAACAATGAGCAGTTCTTC
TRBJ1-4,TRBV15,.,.,CATSSGGTNEKLFF,TGTGCCACCAGCAGCGGGGGGACTAATGAAAAACTGTTTTTT
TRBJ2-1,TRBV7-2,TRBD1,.,CASSWGQLTYNEQFF,TGTGCCAGCAGCTGGGGACAGCTCACCTACAATGAGCAGTTCTTC
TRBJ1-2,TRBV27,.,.,CASSYREGGGYTF,TGTGCCAGCAGTTATCGGGAGGGTGGGGGCTACACCTTC
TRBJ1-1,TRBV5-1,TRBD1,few,CASSLRTGVGSEAFF,TGCGCCAGCAGCTTAAGGACAGGGGTCGGATCTGAAGCTTTCTTT
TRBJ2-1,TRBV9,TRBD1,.,CASSVEDRATYNEQFF,TGTGCCAGCAGCGTAGAGGACAGGGCAACCTACAATGAGCAGTTCTTC
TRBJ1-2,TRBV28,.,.,CASSLGSNYGYTF,TGTGCCAGCAGTTTGGGCAGCAACTATGGCTACACCTTC
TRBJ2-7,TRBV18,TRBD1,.,CASSPGTGAHEQYF,TGTGCCAGCTCACCCGGGACAGGGGCACACGAGCAGTACTTC
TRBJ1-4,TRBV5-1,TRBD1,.,CASSLRSIGQVGATNEKLFF,TGCGCCAGCAGCTTGCGTTCCATTGGACAGGTGGGGGCAACTAATGAAAAACTGTTTTTT
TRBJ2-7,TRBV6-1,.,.,CATNSQIYEQYF,TGTGCCACCAATAGCCAGATCTACGAGCAGTACTTC
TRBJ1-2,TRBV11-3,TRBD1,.,CASSLEPGGDRNAGYTF,TGTGCCAGCAGCTTAGAACCAGGGGGCGATAGAAACGCTGGCTACACCTTC
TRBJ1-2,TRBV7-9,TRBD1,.,CASRKTGGSQGYTF,TGTGCCAGCAGAAAGACAGGGGGCTCGCAAGGCTACACCTTC
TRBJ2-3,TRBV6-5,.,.,CASSYSGASTDTQYF,TGTGCCAGCAGTTACTCAGGGGCTAGCACAGATACGCAGTATTTT
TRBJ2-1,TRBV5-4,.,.,CASSLAPDPSSYNEQFF,TGTGCCAGCAGCTTGGCCCCAGATCCAAGCTCCTACAATGAGCAGTTCTTC
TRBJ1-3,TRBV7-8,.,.,CASSFVPPTGGSGNTIYF,TGTGCCAGCAGCTTCGTGCCGCCCACCGGGGGCTCTGGAAACACCATATATTTT
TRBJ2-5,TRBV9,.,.,CASSVDPREETQYF,TGTGCCAGCAGCGTAGATCCCAGGGAAGAGACCCAGTACTTC
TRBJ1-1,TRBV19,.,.,CASSEARMNTEAFF,TGTGCCAGTAGTGAGGCAAGGATGAACACTGAAGCTTTCTTT
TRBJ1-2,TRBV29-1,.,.,CSVDESGPNYGYTF,TGCAGCGTTGATGAGTCAGGGCCCAACTATGGCTACACCTTC
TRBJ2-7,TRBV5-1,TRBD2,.,CASSQGLAGGYEQYF,TGCGCCAGCAGCCAGGGACTAGCGGGAGGGTACGAGCAGTACTTC
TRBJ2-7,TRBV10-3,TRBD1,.,CAISDPGQGPSYEQYF,TGTGCCATCAGTGATCCCGGACAGGGGCCTTCCTACGAGCAGTACTTC
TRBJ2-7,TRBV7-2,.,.,CASSPKRRGQEQYF,TGTGCCAGCAGCCCGAAGCGGCGGGGGCAAGAGCAGTACTTC